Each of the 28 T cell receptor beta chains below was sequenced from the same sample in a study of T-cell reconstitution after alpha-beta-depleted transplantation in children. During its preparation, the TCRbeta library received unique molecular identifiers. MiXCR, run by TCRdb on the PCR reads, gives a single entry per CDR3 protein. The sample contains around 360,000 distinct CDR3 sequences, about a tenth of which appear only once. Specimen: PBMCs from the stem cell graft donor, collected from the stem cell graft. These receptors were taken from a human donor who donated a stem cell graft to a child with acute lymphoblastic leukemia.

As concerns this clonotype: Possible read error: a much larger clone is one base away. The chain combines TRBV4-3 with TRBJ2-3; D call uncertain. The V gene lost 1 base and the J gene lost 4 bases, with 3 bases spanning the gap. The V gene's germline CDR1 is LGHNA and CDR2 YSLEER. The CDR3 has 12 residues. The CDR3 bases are TGCGCCAGCAGCCAAGGGCCAGATACGCAGTATTTT. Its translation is CASSQGPDTQYF.

The CDR3 DNA sequence: TGTGCCAGCAGTCGATGGATGGGGGAAGAGACCCAGTACTTC. This translates into CASSRWMGEETQYF. V gene TRBV6-2 or TRBV6-3 combines with J gene TRBJ2-5; D may match TRBD1 or TRBD2 (5 bases each). Germline assignment: CDR1 MNHEY and CDR2 SVGEGT. The CDR3 consists of 14 residues. Trimming removed 5 bases from V and 3 bases from J, with 13 bases in between.

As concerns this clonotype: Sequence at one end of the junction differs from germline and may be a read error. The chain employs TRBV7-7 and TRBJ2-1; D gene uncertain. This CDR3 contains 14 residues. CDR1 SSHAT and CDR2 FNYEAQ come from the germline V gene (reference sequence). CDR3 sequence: CASSSNGPEDEQFF. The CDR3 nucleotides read TGTGCTAGCAGCTCCAACGGTCCCGAGGATGAGCAGTTCTTC.

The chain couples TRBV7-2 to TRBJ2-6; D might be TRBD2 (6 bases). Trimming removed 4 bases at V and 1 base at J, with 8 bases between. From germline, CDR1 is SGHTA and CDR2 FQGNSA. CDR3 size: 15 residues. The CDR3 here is CASSSTRSGANVLTF. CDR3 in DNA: TGTGCCAGCAGCTCGACTAGATCTGGGGCCAACGTCCTGACTTTC.

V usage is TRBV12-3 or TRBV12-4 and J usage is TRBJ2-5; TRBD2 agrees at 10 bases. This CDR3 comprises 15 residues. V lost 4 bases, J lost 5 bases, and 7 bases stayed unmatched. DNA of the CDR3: TGTGCCAGCAGTTCCATAGCGGGAGGCCGGGAGACCCAGTACTTC. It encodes CASSSIAGGRETQYF.

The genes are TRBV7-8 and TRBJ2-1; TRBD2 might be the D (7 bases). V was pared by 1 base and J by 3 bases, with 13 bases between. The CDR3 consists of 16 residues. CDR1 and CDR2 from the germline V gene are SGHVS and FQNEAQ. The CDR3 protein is CASSLGRGALYNEQFF. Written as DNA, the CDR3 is TGTGCCAGCAGCTTAGGTCGGGGGGCCCTCTACAATGAGCAGTTCTTC.

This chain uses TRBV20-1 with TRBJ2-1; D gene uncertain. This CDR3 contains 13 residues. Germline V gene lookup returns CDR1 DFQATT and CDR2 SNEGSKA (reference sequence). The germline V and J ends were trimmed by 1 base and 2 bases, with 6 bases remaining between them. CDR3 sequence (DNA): TGCAGTGCTAGAGTCGTCACCTACAATGAGCAGTTCTTC. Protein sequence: CSARVVTYNEQFF.

This CDR3 is CASSEGQGPFNEQFF. The CDR3 DNA reads as TGTGCCAGCAGCGAGGGACAGGGACCCTTCAATGAGCAGTTCTTC. The V call is TRBV6-1, the J call TRBJ2-1; 9 bases align to TRBD1. After removal of 6 bases from V and 6 bases from J, the junction contained 9 bases not matched to a gene. This CDR3 contains 15 residues. In germline, CDR1 is MNHNS, CDR2 SASEGT.

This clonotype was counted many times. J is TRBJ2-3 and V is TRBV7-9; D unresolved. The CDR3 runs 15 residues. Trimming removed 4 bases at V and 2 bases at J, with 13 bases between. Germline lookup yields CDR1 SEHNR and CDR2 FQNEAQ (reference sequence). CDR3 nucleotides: TGTGCCAGCAGCTCATACCCCTTATACACAGATACGCAGTATTTT. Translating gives CASSSYPLYTDTQYF.

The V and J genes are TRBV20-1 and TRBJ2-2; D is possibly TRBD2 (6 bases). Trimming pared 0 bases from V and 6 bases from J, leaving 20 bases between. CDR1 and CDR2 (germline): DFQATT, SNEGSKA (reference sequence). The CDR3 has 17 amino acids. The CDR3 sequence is CSARDLIGGSQSGELFF. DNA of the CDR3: TGCAGTGCTAGAGACCTTATAGGAGGGAGCCAGTCCGGGGAGCTGTTTTTT.

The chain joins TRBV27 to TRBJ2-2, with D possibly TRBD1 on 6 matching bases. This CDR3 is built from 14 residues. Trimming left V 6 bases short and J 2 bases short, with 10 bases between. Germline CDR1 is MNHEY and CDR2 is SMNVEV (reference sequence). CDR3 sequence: CASSWGQNTGELFF. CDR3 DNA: TGTGCCAGCAGCTGGGGACAAAACACCGGGGAGCTGTTTTTT.

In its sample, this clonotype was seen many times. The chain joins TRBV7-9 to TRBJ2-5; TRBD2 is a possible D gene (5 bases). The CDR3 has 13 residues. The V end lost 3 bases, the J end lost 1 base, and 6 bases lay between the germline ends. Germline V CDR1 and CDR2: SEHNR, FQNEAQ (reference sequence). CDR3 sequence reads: CASSFGVQETQYF. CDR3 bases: TGTGCCAGCAGCTTCGGGGTCCAAGAGACCCAGTACTTC.

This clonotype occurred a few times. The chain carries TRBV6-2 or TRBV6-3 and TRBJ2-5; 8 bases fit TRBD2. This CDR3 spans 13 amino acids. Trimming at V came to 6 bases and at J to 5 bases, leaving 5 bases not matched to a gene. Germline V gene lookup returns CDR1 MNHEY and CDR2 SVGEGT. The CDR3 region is CASRSGSVETQYF. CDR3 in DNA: TGTGCCAGCAGGAGCGGGAGCGTCGAGACCCAGTACTTC.

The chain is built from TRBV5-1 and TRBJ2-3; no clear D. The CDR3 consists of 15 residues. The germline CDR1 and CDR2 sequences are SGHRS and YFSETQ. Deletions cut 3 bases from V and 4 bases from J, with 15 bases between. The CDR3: CASSYTQEVSDTQYF. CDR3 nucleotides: TGCGCCAGCAGCTACACTCAAGAAGTATCAGATACGCAGTATTTT.

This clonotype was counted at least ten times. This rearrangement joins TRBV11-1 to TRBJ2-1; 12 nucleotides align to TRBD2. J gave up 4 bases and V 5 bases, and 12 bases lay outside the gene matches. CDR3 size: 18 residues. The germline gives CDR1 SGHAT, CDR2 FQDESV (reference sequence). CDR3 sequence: CASSTSTSGSREYNEQFF. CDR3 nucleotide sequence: TGTGCCAGCAGCACCTCGACTAGCGGGAGTAGGGAGTACAATGAGCAGTTCTTC.

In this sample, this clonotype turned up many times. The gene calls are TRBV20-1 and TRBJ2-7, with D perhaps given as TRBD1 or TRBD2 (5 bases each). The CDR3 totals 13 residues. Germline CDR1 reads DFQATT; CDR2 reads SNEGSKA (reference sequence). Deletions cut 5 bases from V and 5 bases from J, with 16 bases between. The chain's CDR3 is CSAGTRRGHEQYF. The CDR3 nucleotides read TGCAGTGCTGGGACCCGACGGGGCCACGAGCAGTACTTC.

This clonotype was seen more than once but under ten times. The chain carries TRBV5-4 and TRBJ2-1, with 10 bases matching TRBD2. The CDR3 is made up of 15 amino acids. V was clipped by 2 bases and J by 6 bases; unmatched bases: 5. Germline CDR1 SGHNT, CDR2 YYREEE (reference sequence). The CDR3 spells CASSFRTSGPNEQFF. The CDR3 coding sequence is TGTGCCAGCAGCTTTCGGACTAGCGGACCCAATGAGCAGTTCTTC.

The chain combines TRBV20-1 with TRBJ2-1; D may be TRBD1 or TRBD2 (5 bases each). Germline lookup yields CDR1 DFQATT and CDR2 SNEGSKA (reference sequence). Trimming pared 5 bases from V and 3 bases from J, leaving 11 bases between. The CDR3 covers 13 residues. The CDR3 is CSAWGYIYNEQFF. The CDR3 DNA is TGCAGTGCTTGGGGGTATATCTACAATGAGCAGTTCTTC.

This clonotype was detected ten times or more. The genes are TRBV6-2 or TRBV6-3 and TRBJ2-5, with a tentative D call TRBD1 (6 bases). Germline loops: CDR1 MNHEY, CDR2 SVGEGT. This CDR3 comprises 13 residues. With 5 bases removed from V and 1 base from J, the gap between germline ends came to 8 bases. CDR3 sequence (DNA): TGTGCCAGCAGTGGACAGCCCCAAGAGACCCAGTACTTC. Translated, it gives CASSGQPQETQYF.

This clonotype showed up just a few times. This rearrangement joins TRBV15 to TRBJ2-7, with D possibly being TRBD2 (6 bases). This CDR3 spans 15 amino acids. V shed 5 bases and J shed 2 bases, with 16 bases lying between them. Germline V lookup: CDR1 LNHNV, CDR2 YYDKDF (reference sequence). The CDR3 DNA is TGTGCCACCAGCGGGGATAGGGGCGGGGCCTACGAGCAGTACTTC. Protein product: CATSGDRGGAYEQYF. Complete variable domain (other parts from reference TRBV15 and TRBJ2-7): DAMVIQNPRYQVTQFGKPVTLSCSQTLNHNVMYWYQQKSSQAPKLLFHYYDKDFNNEADTPDNFQSRRPNTSFCFLDIRSPGLGDTAMYLCATSGDRGGAYEQYFGPGTRLTVT.

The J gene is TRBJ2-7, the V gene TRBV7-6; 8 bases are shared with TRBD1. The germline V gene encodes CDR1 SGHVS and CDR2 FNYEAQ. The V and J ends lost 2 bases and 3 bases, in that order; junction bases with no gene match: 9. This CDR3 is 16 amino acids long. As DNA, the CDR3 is TGTGCCAGCAGCTTATTTGGGACAGGTGATTACTACGAGCAGTACTTC. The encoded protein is CASSLFGTGDYYEQYF.

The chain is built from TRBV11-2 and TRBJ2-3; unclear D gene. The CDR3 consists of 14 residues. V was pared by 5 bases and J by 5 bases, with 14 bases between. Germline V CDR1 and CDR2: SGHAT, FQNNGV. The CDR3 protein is CASSLLVVGDTQYF. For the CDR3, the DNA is TGTGCCAGCAGCCTGCTGGTGGTTGGAGATACGCAGTATTTT.

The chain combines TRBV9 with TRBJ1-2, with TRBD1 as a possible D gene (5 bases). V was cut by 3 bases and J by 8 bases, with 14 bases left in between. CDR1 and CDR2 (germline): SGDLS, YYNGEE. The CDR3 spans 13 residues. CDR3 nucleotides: TGTGCCAGCAGCGCCATAGACAGATACGGCTACACCTTC. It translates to CASSAIDRYGYTF.

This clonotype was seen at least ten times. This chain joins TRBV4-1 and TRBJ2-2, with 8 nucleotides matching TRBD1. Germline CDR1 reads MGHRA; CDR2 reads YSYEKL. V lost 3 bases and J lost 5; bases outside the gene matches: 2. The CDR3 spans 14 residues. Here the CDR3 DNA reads TGCGCCAGCAGCCACAACAGGGGGACCGGGGAGCTGTTTTTT. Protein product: CASSHNRGTGELFF.

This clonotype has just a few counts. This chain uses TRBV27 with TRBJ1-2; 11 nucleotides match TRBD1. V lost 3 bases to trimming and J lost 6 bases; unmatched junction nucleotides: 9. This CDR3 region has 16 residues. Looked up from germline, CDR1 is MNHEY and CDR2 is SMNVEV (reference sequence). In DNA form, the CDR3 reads TGTGCCAGCAGTTTTGGCGGACAGGGGGCCATACATGGCTACACCTTC. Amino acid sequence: CASSFGGQGAIHGYTF.

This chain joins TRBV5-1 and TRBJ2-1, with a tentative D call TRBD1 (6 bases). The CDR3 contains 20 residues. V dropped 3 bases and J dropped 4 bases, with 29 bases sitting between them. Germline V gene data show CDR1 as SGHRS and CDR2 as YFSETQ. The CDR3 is CASSYPAQVGGIRSYNEQFF. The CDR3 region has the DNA TGCGCCAGCAGCTACCCAGCACAGGTAGGGGGTATAAGGTCATACAATGAGCAGTTCTTC.

The CDR3 DNA sequence: TGCAGTGCTAGAGATCGAGGACTAGCGGGGTTCCTAGCCAAAAACATTCAGTACTTC. This sequence encodes CSARDRGLAGFLAKNIQYF. The V call is TRBV20-1, the J call TRBJ2-4; 12 bases line up with TRBD2. The CDR3 has 19 residues. J was trimmed by 0 bases and V by 0 bases; bases with no gene match: 9. Looked up from germline, CDR1 is DFQATT and CDR2 is SNEGSKA (reference sequence).

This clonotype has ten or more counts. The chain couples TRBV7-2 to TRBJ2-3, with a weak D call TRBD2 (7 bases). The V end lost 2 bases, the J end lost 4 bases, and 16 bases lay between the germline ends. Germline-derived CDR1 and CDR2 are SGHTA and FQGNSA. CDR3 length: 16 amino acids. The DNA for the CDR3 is TGTGCCAGCAGCTTATTAGGGGGAGGGACCCCAGATACGCAGTATTTT. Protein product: CASSLLGGGTPDTQYF.